The 19 T cell receptor beta chains given below trace back to one sample, sequenced in a study of T-cell reconstitution after alpha-beta-depleted transplantation in children. Unique molecular identifiers were built into the TCRbeta library. TCRdb independently ran MiXCR on the PCR reads; one entry per CDR3 protein. The data show over 200,000 distinct CDR3 sequences, 8% to 10% seen once. The sequencing here drew on PBMCs from the stem cell graft donor, taken from the stem cell graft. These receptor sequences come from a human donor who donated a stem cell graft to a child with acute lymphoblastic leukemia.

The chain employs TRBV5-1 and TRBJ1-1, with D hard to call. Germline V gives CDR1 SGHRS, CDR2 YFSETQ. The CDR3 is 14 amino acids. V lost 0 bases to trimming and J lost 0 bases, with 6 bases between them. This chain's CDR3 is CASSLVALNTEAFF. CDR3 in DNA: TGCGCCAGCAGCTTGGTCGCTCTGAACACTGAAGCTTTCTTT.

This clonotype came up a few times. As DNA, the CDR3 is TGCAGCGTTGAATTGCTTGGGACCCCTACCTACGAGCAGTACTTC. Translating gives CSVELLGTPTYEQYF. The chain carries TRBV29-1 and TRBJ2-7; the D call may be TRBD1 or TRBD2 (5 bases each). The CDR3 sequence is 15 residues long. The V end was cut by 2 bases, the J end by 2 bases, with 16 bases between. Germline CDR1 is SQVTM and CDR2 is ANQGSEA.

This clonotype was counted ten times or more. The chain employs TRBV5-1 and TRBJ1-1; 7 nucleotides align to TRBD1. The germline V gene encodes CDR1 SGHRS and CDR2 YFSETQ. The CDR3 covers 14 residues. Trimming at V came to 0 bases and at J to 6 bases, leaving 5 bases not matched to a gene. CDR3 bases: TGCGCCAGCAGCTTGGAAGGGGGCAGGCCTGAAGCTTTCTTT. Amino acids: CASSLEGGRPEAFF.

This clonotype was counted a few times. The CDR3: CASSLVPERGLSTDTQYF. The CDR3 nucleotides read TGTGCCAGCAGCTTAGTACCCGAACGGGGGCTTAGCACAGATACGCAGTATTTT. The V call is TRBV11-2, the J call TRBJ2-3; D is possibly TRBD1 or TRBD2 (6 bases each). Germline V CDR1 and CDR2: SGHAT, FQNNGV. Trimming shortened V by 1 base and J by 0 bases, and 17 bases separated the two germline ends. The CDR3 sequence is 18 residues long.

This chain connects TRBV5-6 to TRBJ2-7, with 7 bases aligning to TRBD1. V lost 4 bases, J lost 5 bases, and 3 bases stayed unmatched. This CDR3 comprises 12 residues. Germline V gives CDR1 SGHDT, CDR2 YYEEEE. CDR3 protein: CASSPGQDEQYF. The CDR3 DNA is TGTGCCAGCAGCCCTGGACAGGACGAGCAGTACTTC.

This clonotype was picked up a small number of times. The gene calls are TRBV20-1 and TRBJ2-5; D might be TRBD1 or TRBD2, each matching 5 bases. This CDR3 spans 14 amino acids. Germline V gene lookup returns CDR1 DFQATT and CDR2 SNEGSKA (reference sequence). V gave up 0 bases and J gave up 4 bases, with 12 bases separating them. The CDR3 loop is CSARDSTEGETQYF. The CDR3 nucleotides read TGCAGTGCTAGAGACTCGACAGAGGGAGAGACCCAGTACTTC.

This clonotype was counted only a few times. The V and J genes are TRBV27 and TRBJ1-5; TRBD1 agrees at 8 bases. Unmatched junction bases numbered 12, after V lost 5 bases and J lost 0 bases. Germline V gene sequence: CDR1 MNHEY, CDR2 SMNVEV (reference sequence). This CDR3 contains 18 residues. CDR3 region: CASSPGTGWGISNQPQHF. Here the CDR3 DNA reads TGTGCCAGCAGTCCGGGGACAGGCTGGGGTATTAGCAATCAGCCCCAGCATTTT.

By sample fraction, this clonotype is medium-sized. J is TRBJ2-2 and V is TRBV29-1; D is unresolved. Germline V CDR1 and CDR2: SQVTM, ANQGSEA. Trimming took 6 bases from V and 2 from J, leaving 4 bases between them. This CDR3 spans 11 amino acids. The CDR3 here is CSVRNTGELFF. CDR3 nucleotides: TGCAGCGTCAGAAACACCGGGGAGCTGTTTTTT.

This clonotype was counted many times. The rearrangement joins TRBV11-2 to TRBJ1-3; D gene ambiguous. The CDR3 spans 16 residues. Germline V gene data show CDR1 as SGHAT and CDR2 as FQNNGV. With 5 bases removed from V and 0 bases from J, the gap between germline ends came to 14 bases. The DNA for the CDR3 is TGTGCCAGCAGCCCGCGAGTGTTGACCTCTGGAAACACCATATATTTT. It specifies CASSPRVLTSGNTIYF.

This clonotype was seen only a few times. This chain connects TRBV27 to TRBJ1-1; D might be TRBD1 (6 bases). The V gene lost 7 bases and the J gene lost 6 bases, with 15 bases spanning the gap. Per the germline V gene, CDR1 is MNHEY and CDR2 is SMNVEV (reference sequence). The CDR3 runs 13 residues. Here the CDR3 reads CASTTKGGAEAFF. CDR3 sequence (DNA): TGTGCCAGCACCACTAAGGGGGGGGCTGAAGCTTTCTTT.

Comments on this clonotype: Its ends do not fully match the called genes, so a read error is possible. The chain couples TRBV24-1 to TRBJ1-1; D is ambiguous. The CDR3 contains 16 residues. From germline, CDR1 is KGHDR and CDR2 SFDVKD. The DNA for the CDR3 is TGTGACACCAGTGATCACCGACGGGGAGGGTACACTGAAGCTTTCTTT. It is translated as CDTSDHRRGGYTEAFF.

This clonotype was detected many times. This chain connects TRBV4-2 to TRBJ2-3, with D perhaps TRBD1 (6 bases). V was pared by 0 bases and J by 11 bases, with 18 bases between. The CDR3 extends over 15 amino acids. CDR1 and CDR2 (germline): LGHNA, YNFKEQ. Here the CDR3 reads CASSQEIGWVGQQYF. The DNA for the CDR3 is TGTGCCAGCAGCCAAGAAATAGGGTGGGTGGGACAGCAGTATTTT.

The chain is built from TRBV3-1 and TRBJ2-4; the D is unclear. Germline V CDR1 and CDR2: LGHDT, YNNKEL (reference sequence). CDR3 length equals 13 residues. Trimming removed 1 base at V and 6 bases at J, with 7 bases between. The DNA for the CDR3 is TGTGCCAGCAGCCAAGCTGGTTTAAACATTCAGTACTTC. Its protein product is CASSQAGLNIQYF.

This clonotype was found a few times. The genes are TRBV12-3 or TRBV12-4 and TRBJ1-4; D possibly corresponds to TRBD1 (6 bases). The germline V and J ends were trimmed by 0 bases and 7 bases, with 15 bases remaining between them. The CDR3 runs 16 residues. CDR3 DNA: TGTGCCAGCAGTTTAGCCTTGACAGGTATAGCTGAAAAACTGTTTTTT. Translated, it gives CASSLALTGIAEKLFF.

As to this clonotype: Since a much larger clone is just one base distant, this may be a read error. The V and J genes are TRBV7-2 and TRBJ1-3; no definite D call. This CDR3 has 15 residues. Per germline, CDR1 SGHTA and CDR2 FQGNSA. The CDR3 region is CASGLAPAKGNTIYF. The CDR3 nucleotides read TGTGCCAGCGGCTTAGCACCCGCCAAAGGAAACACCATATATTTT.

The gene calls are TRBV18 and TRBJ2-1; D not certain. Germline lookup yields CDR1 KGHSH and CDR2 LQKENI. Trimming left V 4 bases short and J 5 bases short, with 12 bases between. The CDR3 is made up of 14 amino acids. This chain's CDR3 is CASSRGKLNNEQFF. The CDR3 DNA reads TGTGCCAGCTCACGAGGTAAATTGAACAATGAGCAGTTCTTC.

In this sample, this clonotype turned up a few times. This sequence joins TRBV5-4 and TRBJ2-7, with a possible D match to TRBD1 (6 bases). Looked up from germline, CDR1 is SGHNT and CDR2 is YYREEE (reference sequence). This CDR3 contains 13 residues. Trimming stripped 4 bases from V and 5 bases from J, with 13 bases between. CDR3 sequence reads: CASSLRGNNEQYF. In nucleotides, the CDR3 is TGTGCCAGCAGCCTGAGGGGGAACAACGAGCAGTACTTC.

This clonotype was picked up a small number of times. This chain joins TRBV12-3 or TRBV12-4 and TRBJ1-1, with D possibly being TRBD1 (6 bases). The V end was cut by 6 bases, the J end by 4 bases, with 15 bases between. The CDR3 has 14 residues. Here the CDR3 DNA reads TGTGCCAGCAGCACGATAGGAGGGGGCACTGAAGCTTTCTTT. It specifies CASSTIGGGTEAFF.

This clonotype was detected many times. The chain carries TRBV20-1 and TRBJ2-3; D call uncertain. Germline V CDR1 and CDR2: DFQATT, SNEGSKA (reference sequence). Trimming pared 6 bases from V and 0 bases from J, leaving 28 bases between. The length of the CDR3 is 19 residues. For the CDR3, the DNA is TGCAGTGCCGAACCCAGAATGGGCAGGTGGCACCCTAGCACAGATACGCAGTATTTT. This codes for CSAEPRMGRWHPSTDTQYF.